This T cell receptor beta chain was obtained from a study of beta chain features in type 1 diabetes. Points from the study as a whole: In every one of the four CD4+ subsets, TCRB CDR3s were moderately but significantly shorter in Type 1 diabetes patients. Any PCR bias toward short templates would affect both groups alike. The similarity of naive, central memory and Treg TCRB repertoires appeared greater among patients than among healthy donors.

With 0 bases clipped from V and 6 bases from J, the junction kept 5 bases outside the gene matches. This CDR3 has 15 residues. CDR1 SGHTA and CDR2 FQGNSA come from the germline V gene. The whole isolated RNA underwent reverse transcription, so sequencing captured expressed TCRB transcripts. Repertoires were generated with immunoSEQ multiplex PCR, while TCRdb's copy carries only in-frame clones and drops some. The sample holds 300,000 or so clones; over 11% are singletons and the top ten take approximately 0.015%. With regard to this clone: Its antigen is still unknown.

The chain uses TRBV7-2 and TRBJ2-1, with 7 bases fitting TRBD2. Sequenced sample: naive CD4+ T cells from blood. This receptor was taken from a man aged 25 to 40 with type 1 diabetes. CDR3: CASSLATSARNEQFF. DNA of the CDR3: TGTGCCAGCAGCTTAGCTACTAGCGCTCGCAATGAGCAGTTCTTC.